The table lists the clone carrying this TCR beta chain with a few counts. The V and J ends lost 4 bases and 7 bases respectively, with 10 bases between them. The CDR3 totals 12 residues. Looked up from germline, CDR1 is MGHRA and CDR2 is YSYEKL. One entry per CDR3 protein, called by TCRdb with MiXCR from the RT-PCR reads. This table has 500,000 to 600,000 distinct CDR3 sequences, about 11% appearing once. These data come from a study of response to subunit inactivated influenza vaccine. This sample was also put to use in a study of T cells expressing NK-cell markers. That source reports: UMI-tagged 5'RACE template switching yielded the TCR beta cDNA. Each of six donors carried dominant NKG2C+ clonotypes accounting for about 1.0-7.0% of CD8+ T cells. Expanded clones of NKG2C+ T cells had an unclear HCMV specificity.

The chain uses TRBV4-1 and TRBJ1-2; perhaps TRBD1 as D (6 bases). The input for sequencing was PBMCs from blood, taken on the day of vaccination. This sequence was found in a man aged 50-60 years who received an inactivated influenza vaccine. DNA of the CDR3: TGCGCCAGCAGCCCCAGGGGAACTGGCTACACCTTC. Its translation: CASSPRGTGYTF.